These 22 T cell receptor beta chains were sequenced from one sample in a study of cytomegalovirus exposure and HLA in healthy donors (dated by TCRdb to 2015 to 2018). The library was produced with the immunoSEQ multiplex PCR assay. For the multiplex PCR, a mixture combining 60 forward primers for TCR Vbeta segments and 13 reverse primers for TCR Jbeta segments was used. Held by TCRdb, this immuneACCESS table contains in-frame sequences only and omits some clones. Under half of the omission traces to an unresolved V gene where checked; the cause of the rest is unknown. The sample records about 100,000 clones, roughly 80% of which are singletons. 2% to 3% of the sample is taken by the ten largest. Sample: PBMCs. The source is a man aged 30-40 years in good health and CMV-seropositive.

The chain employs TRBV6-4 and TRBJ1-6; D possibly corresponds to TRBD1 (5 bases). Trimming shortened V by 7 bases and J by 6 bases, and 13 bases separated the two germline ends. Looked up from germline, CDR1 is MRHNA and CDR2 is SNTAGT. The CDR3 has 14 amino acids. The CDR3 DNA reads TGTGCCAGCAAACCGACAGATTCTAATTCACCCCTCCACTTT. Protein sequence: CASKPTDSNSPLHF.

The J gene is TRBJ1-1, the V gene TRBV5-1; 7 positions match TRBD1. J lost 4 bases, V lost 4 bases, and 4 bases had no gene match. Per the germline V gene, CDR1 is SGHRS and CDR2 is YFSETQ. This CDR3 is 13 amino acids long. This chain's CDR3 is CASSPTGSTEAFF. Here the CDR3 DNA reads TGCGCCAGCAGCCCGACAGGGTCCACTGAAGCTTTCTTT. The whole variable domain, remainder taken from reference TRBV5-1 and TRBJ1-1, is KAGVTQTPRYLIKTRGQQVTLSCSPISGHRSVSWYQQTPGQGLQFLFEYFSETQRNKGNFPGRFSGRQFSNSRSEMNVSTLELGDSALYLCASSPTGSTEAFFGQGTRLTVV.

V and J are TRBV13 and TRBJ1-6, with D perhaps TRBD1 (5 bases). The CDR3 is 17 residues long. Trimming cost V 0 bases and J 10 bases, with 19 bases left between them. Germline V gene sequence: CDR1 PRHDT, CDR2 FYEKMQ (reference sequence). The CDR3 protein is CASSLGLWAGLGSPLHF. CDR3 DNA: TGTGCCAGCAGCTTAGGGCTATGGGCAGGGTTAGGCTCACCCCTCCACTTT.

V is TRBV5-6 and J is TRBJ2-3; TRBD1 aligns across 8 bases. The CDR3 spans 15 residues. In germline, CDR1 is SGHDT, CDR2 YYEEEE. V gave up 4 bases and J gave up 1 base; unmatched junction bases: 5. CDR3: CASSVGTGRTDTQYF. The CDR3 bases are TGTGCCAGCAGCGTCGGGACAGGCCGCACAGATACGCAGTATTTT. Full variable domain (missing parts from reference TRBV5-6 and TRBJ2-3): DAGVTQSPTHLIKTRGQQVTLRCSPKSGHDTVSWYQQALGQGPQFIFQYYEEEERQRGNFPDRFSGHQFPNYSSELNVNALLLGDSALYLCASSVGTGRTDTQYFGPGTRLTVL.

The chain is built from TRBV15 and TRBJ1-1; D possibly corresponds to TRBD1 (6 bases). Trimming cost V 5 bases and J 6 bases, with 19 bases left between them. The CDR3 sequence is 15 residues long. Germline V gives CDR1 LNHNV, CDR2 YYDKDF (reference sequence). The CDR3 DNA sequence: TGTGCCACCAGCCCGTGGCCAGGGGCCGTCCCTGAAGCTTTCTTT. This encodes CATSPWPGAVPEAFF.

The V and J genes are TRBV7-3 and TRBJ2-2; D ambiguous. V was clipped by 5 bases and J by 4 bases, with 11 bases between them. This CDR3 region has 14 residues. Germline CDR1 and CDR2: SGHTA and FQGTGA. This CDR3 is CASSERLITGELFF. The CDR3 DNA sequence: TGTGCCAGCAGCGAACGACTGATCACCGGGGAGCTGTTTTTT. The full variable domain, completed using reference TRBV7-3 and TRBJ2-2, is GAGVSQTPSNKVTEKGKYVELRCDPISGHTALYWYRQSLGQGPEFLIYFQGTGAADDSGLPNDRFFAVRPEGSVSTLKIQRTERGDSAVYLCASSERLITGELFFGEGSRLTVL.

V gene TRBV11-3 combines with J gene TRBJ2-1; weak D call: TRBD1 (6 bases). CDR1 and CDR2 (germline): SGHNT, YENEEA. The V end lost 0 bases, the J end lost 5 bases, and 11 bases lay between the germline ends. This CDR3 is built from 15 residues. The CDR3 loop is CASSLDLYRDNEQFF. CDR3 sequence (DNA): TGTGCCAGCAGCTTAGATCTCTACAGGGACAATGAGCAGTTCTTC. Variable domain in full (rest from reference TRBV11-3 and TRBJ2-1): EAGVVQSPRYKIIEKKQPVAFWCNPISGHNTLYWYLQNLGQGPELLIRYENEEAVDDSQLPKDRFSAERLKGVDSTLKIQPAELGDSAVYLCASSLDLYRDNEQFFGPGTRLTVL.

The chain carries TRBV5-1 and TRBJ1-3; 8 bases line up with TRBD1. This CDR3 is 14 amino acids long. Germline values: CDR1 SGHRS, CDR2 YFSETQ. With 4 bases clipped from V and 4 bases from J, the junction kept 4 bases outside the gene matches. CDR3 nucleotide sequence: TGCGCCAGCAGCCAGGGGGCGGGAGGAAACACCATATATTTT. Amino acids: CASSQGAGGNTIYF.

The sample holds a few counts of this clone. V gene TRBV7-9 combines with J gene TRBJ2-3; possibly TRBD2 for D (6 bases). Germline V lookup: CDR1 SEHNR, CDR2 FQNEAQ (reference sequence). With 1 base removed from V and 2 bases from J, the gap between germline ends came to 10 bases. CDR3 length equals 15 residues. CDR3 protein: CASSLVSGYTDTQYF. The CDR3 DNA reads TGTGCCAGCAGCTTAGTTAGCGGATACACAGATACGCAGTATTTT.

This clone was counted a few times. This chain joins TRBV6-5 and TRBJ1-1; D uncertain. Germline CDR1 MNHEY, CDR2 SVGAGI. The CDR3 extends over 15 amino acids. Trimming took off 2 bases at V and 0 bases at J, with 10 bases between the two ends. The DNA for the CDR3 is TGTGCCAGCAGTTACGGTAGCACCCTGAACACTGAAGCTTTCTTT. Translated: CASSYGSTLNTEAFF.

The chain is built from TRBV4-1 and TRBJ1-4; D remains unclear. Trimming took 8 bases from V and 0 from J, leaving 16 bases between them. The CDR3 totals 16 residues. Germline V CDR1 and CDR2: MGHRA, YSYEKL. For the CDR3, the DNA is TGCGCCAGCGCTAAATCGTGGGCCCCAACTAATGAAAAACTGTTTTTT. Translated: CASAKSWAPTNEKLFF.

V is TRBV30 and J is TRBJ1-1, with 7 bases aligning to TRBD1. There are 14 residues in the CDR3. With V trimmed by 0 bases and J by 5 bases, 6 bases remained unmatched. Germline assignment: CDR1 GTSNPN and CDR2 SVGIG (reference sequence). CDR3 DNA: TGTGCCTGGAGTGTAACAAGGGGGCAAACTGAAGCTTTCTTT. Translation: CAWSVTRGQTEAFF. The full variable domain, completed using reference TRBV30 and TRBJ1-1, is SQTIHQWPATLVQPVGSPLSLECTVEGTSNPNLYWYRQAAGRGLQLLFYSVGIGQISSEVPQNLSASRPQDRQFILSSKKLLLSDSGFYLCAWSVTRGQTEAFFGQGTRLTVV.

V usage is TRBV27 and J usage is TRBJ2-7, with D possibly TRBD2 on 5 matching bases. CDR1 is MNHEY, CDR2 SMNVEV, per germline (reference sequence). The CDR3 has 13 residues. V gave up 4 bases and J gave up 0 bases, with 7 bases separating them. CDR3 DNA: TGTGCCAGCAGTTACGGGGACTCCTACGAGCAGTACTTC. Amino acids: CASSYGDSYEQYF.

This clone was seen a few times. J is TRBJ2-2 and V is TRBV6-1; no definite D call. CDR3 size: 14 residues. CDR1 and CDR2 (germline): MNHNS, SASEGT. V lost 6 bases and J lost 2, with 10 bases in between. The CDR3 here is CASRRLDNTGELFF. DNA of the CDR3: TGTGCCAGCAGGCGACTTGATAACACCGGGGAGCTGTTTTTT.

V usage is TRBV5-5 and J usage is TRBJ2-7, with D unclear. Germline V gene lookup returns CDR1 SGHKS and CDR2 YYEKEE (reference sequence). Trimming took 1 base from V and 2 from J, leaving 10 bases between them. CDR3 length: 14 amino acids. The CDR3 DNA reads as TGTGCCAGCAGCTTGTATTACAAAACCTACGAGCAGTACTTC. Amino acid sequence: CASSLYYKTYEQYF.

The V call is TRBV10-2, the J call TRBJ1-2; D gene ambiguous. The CDR3 extends over 14 amino acids. Germline V CDR1 and CDR2: WSHSY, SAAADI. The V end was cut by 1 base, the J end by 1 base, with 7 bases between. CDR3 coding DNA: TGCGCCAGCAGTGAGTTTGCAGATAACTATGGCTACACCTTC. As protein: CASSEFADNYGYTF.

This clone was seen a handful of times. The chain is built from TRBV25-1 and TRBJ2-1; 9 nucleotides align to TRBD2. Germline CDR1 and CDR2: MGHDK and SYGVNS. Germline trimming cut 3 bases from V and 0 bases from J; bases unmatched to any gene: 3. The CDR3 covers 16 residues. The CDR3 bases are TGTGCCAGCAGTGAGCTGACTAGCGGCTCCTACAATGAGCAGTTCTTC. Translation gives CASSELTSGSYNEQFF.

The CDR3, as DNA: TGTGCCAGCACCTCCGGGACAAACCATTACGAGCAGTACTTC. It is translated as CASTSGTNHYEQYF. The gene calls are TRBV5-4 and TRBJ2-7; possibly TRBD1 for D (6 bases). The V end lost 6 bases, the J end lost 4 bases, and 17 bases lay between the germline ends. The CDR3 contains 14 residues. The germline gives CDR1 SGHNT, CDR2 YYREEE (reference sequence).

The rearrangement uses TRBV18 and TRBJ2-7, with 11 bases lining up with TRBD1. V lost 5 bases, J lost 1 base, and 4 bases stayed unmatched. The CDR3 length is 15 residues. Per the germline V gene, CDR1 is KGHSH and CDR2 is LQKENI. As DNA, the CDR3 is TGTGCCAGCTCATCGGGACAGGGGGGATCCTACGAGCAGTACTTC. Its translation: CASSSGQGGSYEQYF.

The rearrangement links TRBV11-3 to TRBJ1-2; a weak D match, TRBD1 (6 bases). In germline, CDR1 is SGHNT, CDR2 YENEEA. V lost 3 bases to trimming and J lost 8 bases, with 16 bases between them. There are 14 residues in the CDR3. The CDR3, as DNA: TGTGCCAGCAGCTTGATCAGGGGCACCTCGGGCTACACCTTC. It encodes CASSLIRGTSGYTF.

The chain joins TRBV7-9 to TRBJ2-5, with 7 nucleotides matching TRBD2. Losses at the gene ends were 5 bases for V and 5 bases for J; bases not matched to a gene: 11. CDR1 and CDR2 (germline): SEHNR, FQNEAQ (reference sequence). This CDR3 has 15 amino acids. DNA of the CDR3: TGTGCCAGCAGCCACGATGCGGGAGTGTGGGAGACCCAGTACTTC. It specifies CASSHDAGVWETQYF.

The chain carries TRBV5-1 and TRBJ1-1; D remains unclear. This CDR3 has 14 amino acids. With 5 bases removed from V and 0 bases from J, the gap between germline ends came to 11 bases. Germline V gene data show CDR1 as SGHRS and CDR2 as YFSETQ. In nucleotides, the CDR3 is TGCGCCAGCAGGGGCCCGGGGATGAACACTGAAGCTTTCTTT. Translating it yields CASRGPGMNTEAFF.